This TCR beta chain stems from a study of blood T cell repertoires in COVID-19 (dated by TCRdb to 2019 to 2021). About the study as a whole: Samples covering the acute and convalescent phases of COVID-19 were provided by collaborators in the United States, Italy and Spain. The dataset comprised deeply sampled blood TCRbeta repertoires from subjects exposed to, actively infected with, or recovered from COVID-19. The repertoires were released in a freely available public database meant as a resource for research on the immune response to SARS-CoV-2. The samples were drawn from the first 160 participants of the ongoing ImmuneRACE study and from about 1,200 subjects provided by 6 global collaborators. Sample metadata almost always included a de-identified subject ID, COVID-19 status, age in years and sex. HLA class I and class II types, where available, came from metadata supplied by the sample provider rather than from assay-based typing. The material from the prospective study consisted of cDNA or gDNA derived from T cells, B-cell-depleted T cells, or PBMCs.

About this clone itself: Its antigen is not yet known. No base-level quality is on record; no much larger clone is a single base apart.

Each collaborating institution followed its own protocols to collect whole blood in K2EDTA tubes. For TCRbeta analysis, collaborators shipped samples as frozen whole blood, isolated PBMCs, or DNA extracted from either of those sample types. The immunoSEQ Assay, a bias-controlled multiplex PCR, was used to amplify TCRbeta CDR3 regions from genomic DNA. For the original study's pipeline: The number of nucleated cells in each sample was estimated by amplification of reference gene primers within the assay. To quantify the absolute abundance of each unique TCRbeta CDR3 rearrangement, sequence reads were collapsed and filtered. For each sample, productive Simpson clonality was calculated as the square root of Simpson's diversity index across productive rearrangements. This is the immuneACCESS table as TCRdb keeps it, with only in-frame sequences that have V and J called. A part of the clones is gone; compared with another copy, unresolved V genes explain less than half, and the rest is unexplained. That table is the source of V, J and clone size, and D and trimming were worked out from the DNA. The sample table holds around 300,000 clones, of which around 86% were seen once. The top ten hold 3% of the sample.

The germline V end is reduced by 0 bases and the J end by 8 bases; junction bases left unmatched: 13. From a lookup of the germline V gene, CDR1 and CDR2 are LGHNA and YSLEER. The CDR3 runs 17 residues from the cysteine to the phenylalanine. Of the read, only the CDR3 DNA is kept; its 51 bases are in frame from base 1. The paper's findings and limits, for the study overall: The quantity of clinical and demographic metadata differed by source and by participant and was supplied without curation.

Recombination joined TRBV4-3 with TRBJ2-1; 7 bases in the junction line up with TRBD2. Sequencing was carried out using peripheral blood. This receptor was identified in a woman in her thirties with active or convalescent COVID-19. The DNA sequence reads TGCGCCAGCAGCCAAGACCCGGGTCCGTCTGGGGGGGATGAGCAGTTCTTC. This sequence encodes CASSQDPGPSGGDEQFF.